Sequencing of this TCR beta chain was carried out in a study of blood T cells in healthy people across ages. The overall study: Per every two T cells, about one barcoded beta molecule was captured by template switching.

Using a J-beta primer mix together with a sample-barcoded 5' primer, a second PCR was run for about 6 to 12 cycles. TCRdb reprocessed the 5' RACE reads with MiXCR, giving one entry per CDR3 protein. The sample yields about 1,000,000 distinct CDR3 sequences, around 43% seen once. Every donor provided 7.5 to 10 milliliters of peripheral blood. Regarding the study as a whole: Reliance upon unsorted PBMCs precluded definitive naive versus antigen-experienced comparison. CMV status of donors was unknown, possibly confounding expanded clonotype changes.

The CDR3 totals 17 residues. CDR1 is SGHTA, CDR2 FQGTGA, per germline. J gave up 4 bases and V 2 bases, and 9 bases lay outside the gene matches. Remarks on this clonotype: The antigen is undetermined.

Sequencing input: blood. The chain has TRBV7-3 and TRBJ2-1; the match to TRBD2 covers 9 bases. This TCR was sampled from a woman aged 60 to 75 in good health. CDR3 residues: CASSLFGSGGSYNEQFF. In DNA, the CDR3 is TGTGCCAGCAGCTTATTTGGTAGCGGGGGTTCTTACAATGAGCAGTTCTTC.